This passage covers 3 T cell receptor beta chains from one sample sequenced in a study of Ad26.COV2.S vaccination and SARS-CoV-2 variants (dated by TCRdb to the early 2020s). Receptor amplification or capture employed the immunoSEQ multiplex PCR assay. TCRdb retrieved this table from immuneACCESS and kept in-frame rearrangements only. Not all clones are present; in checked studies, unresolved V genes account for under half, and no reason is known for the remainder. This sample lists about 350,000 clones; about 92% were detected once. 3.5% to 4.5% of the sample is in the top ten clones. Reading the label with the study, this specimen's time point is: individuals recovered from natural SARS-CoV-2 infection. The material sequenced was peripheral blood, taken after recovery from COVID-19. These receptors were taken from a human donor who had recovered from COVID-19.

The J gene is TRBJ2-2, the V gene TRBV9, with D uncertain. With 0 bases removed from V and 6 bases from J, the gap between germline ends came to 6 bases. CDR1 and CDR2 from the germline V gene are SGDLS and YYNGEE. The CDR3 is 13 residues long. The CDR3 loop is CASSVGQPGELFF. CDR3 DNA sequence: TGTGCCAGCAGCGTAGGGCAACCCGGGGAGCTGTTTTTT.

The CDR3 DNA sequence: TGTGCCAGCAGTGAATTCGGGAAAATTAATGAAAAACTGTTTTTT. Protein sequence: CASSEFGKINEKLFF. The genes are TRBV25-1 and TRBJ1-4; D unresolved. Per germline, CDR1 MGHDK and CDR2 SYGVNS. V lost 1 base and J 4 bases, leaving 10 bases between the germline ends. There are 15 residues in the CDR3.

The chain carries TRBV27 and TRBJ2-5, with TRBD2 matching over 11 bases. Germline loops: CDR1 MNHEY, CDR2 SMNVEV (reference sequence). CDR3 length: 18 residues. Losses at the gene ends were 5 bases for V and 5 bases for J; bases not matched to a gene: 16. CDR3 nucleotides: TGTGCCAGCAGTCCCCGCCGACTAGCGGGGTCAGGGGGGGAGACCCAGTACTTC. Translation gives CASSPRRLAGSGGETQYF.